The 27 T cell receptor beta chains below were found in one sample sequenced in a study of CD8 T cells in Susac syndrome (dated by TCRdb to the late 2010s). Library preparation employed the immunoSEQ multiplex PCR assay. RNA was extracted using the RNeasy kit, and about 0.45 to 1 microgram was reverse transcribed with random hexamers. TCRdb took the public reads, trimmed them with fastp at Q25, ran MiXCR for clone calling and kept in-frame beta chains. Under each unique CDR3 protein, matching rows form one entry showing the most common genes and DNA. The sample records 95,000 to 150,000 distinct CDR3 sequences, around 94% of which are singletons. Of the sample, 0.2% to 0.25% is held by the ten largest clones. The sequenced sample consisted of CD8+ T cells from PBMCs. All receptors come from a human donor with Susac syndrome.

The rearrangement uses TRBV6-5 and TRBJ2-1; D may be TRBD2 (5 bases). V lost 2 bases, J lost 6 bases, and 11 bases lay in between. This CDR3 is built from 14 residues. CDR1 MNHEY and CDR2 SVGAGI come from the germline V gene. The CDR3 is CASSYGGGGNEQFF. CDR3 coding DNA: TGTGCCAGCAGTTACGGCGGAGGAGGCAATGAGCAGTTCTTC.

The chain joins TRBV7-9 to TRBJ2-7, with D perhaps TRBD1 (6 bases). This CDR3 spans 12 amino acids. Germline lookup yields CDR1 SEHNR and CDR2 FQNEAQ (reference sequence). The ends were cut back, 8 bases at V and 0 bases at J, with 8 bases in the middle. This CDR3 reads CASGDTSYEQYF. The CDR3 bases are TGTGCCAGCGGGGACACCTCCTACGAGCAGTACTTC.

The sample holds one count of this clonotype. The chain recombines TRBV9 with TRBJ2-7; D gene uncertain. Per germline, CDR1 SGDLS and CDR2 YYNGEE. Trimming took 3 bases from V and 0 from J, leaving 7 bases between them. This CDR3 has 13 amino acids. In nucleotides, the CDR3 is TGTGCCAGCAGCGCCGGGCACTCCTACGAGCAGTACTTC. Its translation is CASSAGHSYEQYF.

This chain joins TRBV6-6 and TRBJ1-4, with D uncertain. The length of the CDR3 is 12 residues. Germline values: CDR1 MNHNY, CDR2 SVGAGI (reference sequence). V gave up 4 bases and J gave up 8 bases, with 8 bases separating them. The CDR3 protein is CASSFSAEKLFF. CDR3 DNA sequence: TGTGCCAGCAGTTTCTCGGCCGAAAAACTGTTTTTT.

V is TRBV4-1 and J is TRBJ2-7; D is unclear. V gave up 0 bases and J gave up 5 bases, with 5 bases separating them. CDR3 length: 12 amino acids. Germline CDR1 reads MGHRA; CDR2 reads YSYEKL. CDR3 DNA: TGCGCCAGCAGCCAAGAAGAGCACGAGCAGTACTTC. Its translation is CASSQEEHEQYF.

This clonotype has a single count. This chain connects TRBV7-3 to TRBJ2-1, with 9 bases aligning to TRBD2. V trimming: 5 bases; J trimming: 3 bases; junction bases outside the gene matches: 8. The CDR3 loop spans 16 amino acids. Germline CDR1 SGHTA, CDR2 FQGTGA. The CDR3 loop reads CASSPMGRGGYNEQFF. CDR3 DNA: TGTGCCAGCAGCCCCATGGGGCGGGGGGGCTACAATGAGCAGTTCTTC. The full variable domain, in which reference TRBV7-3 and TRBJ2-1 provide the parts outside the CDR3, is GAGVSQTPSNKVTEKGKYVELRCDPISGHTALYWYRQSLGQGPEFLIYFQGTGAADDSGLPNDRFFAVRPEGSVSTLKIQRTERGDSAVYLCASSPMGRGGYNEQFFGPGTRLTVL.

The table lists this clonotype with a count of one. V usage is TRBV7-6 and J usage is TRBJ2-5, with D tentatively TRBD2 (5 bases). This CDR3 comprises 16 residues. CDR1 is SGHVS and CDR2 is FNYEAQ in the germline V gene. Trimming took off 1 base at V and 2 bases at J, with 14 bases between the two ends. CDR3: CASSLESGGSQETQYF. The CDR3 DNA follows: TGTGCCAGCAGCTTAGAGTCAGGAGGTAGTCAAGAGACCCAGTACTTC. The complete variable domain, with remaining parts taken from reference TRBV7-6 and TRBJ2-5, reads GAGVSQSPRYKVTKRGQDVALRCDPISGHVSLYWYRQALGQGPEFLTYFNYEAQQDKSGLPNDRFSAERPEGSISTLTIQRTEQRDSAMYRCASSLESGGSQETQYFGPGTRLLVL.

This clonotype was found many times. The chain employs TRBV6-6 and TRBJ2-7, with 8 bases fitting TRBD2. CDR1 and CDR2 from the germline V gene are MNHNY and SVGAGI (reference sequence). V shed 2 bases, J shed 0 bases, and the junction held 0 bases outside the gene matches. The CDR3 is 14 amino acids. CDR3 nucleotides: TGTGCCAGCAGTTACGGGACTAGCTCCTACGAGCAGTACTTC. The encoded protein is CASSYGTSSYEQYF.

This CDR3 reads CASSYLGTGMTGGYTF. The CDR3 DNA is TGTGCCAGCAGTTACTTGGGGACAGGGATGACTGGTGGCTACACCTTC. This chain uses TRBV6-5 with TRBJ1-2; TRBD1 agrees at 9 bases. CDR1 is MNHEY, CDR2 SVGAGI, per germline. Unmatched junction bases numbered 10, after V lost 1 base and J lost 7 bases. The CDR3 runs 16 residues.

CDR3 loop: CSARDLAGESYGYTF. The DNA of the CDR3 is TGCAGTGCTAGAGATCTGGCAGGGGAGTCCTATGGCTACACCTTC. This chain connects TRBV20-1 to TRBJ1-2, with D perhaps matching TRBD1 (6 bases). V lost 0 bases to trimming and J lost 4 bases, with 15 bases between them. Germline V CDR1 and CDR2: DFQATT, SNEGSKA (reference sequence). This CDR3 has 15 residues.

The gene calls are TRBV7-9 and TRBJ1-1; possible D gene TRBD1, 5 bases. CDR1 and CDR2 from the germline V gene are SEHNR and FQNEAQ (reference sequence). V was pared by 7 bases and J by 7 bases, with 19 bases between. The CDR3 spans 14 residues. In DNA, the CDR3 is TGTGCCAGCACTCCCCCCGGCGGGGCGAATGAAGCTTTCTTT. Translation: CASTPPGGANEAFF.

This clonotype has more than one count but fewer than ten. The V call is TRBV13, the J call TRBJ1-5; 8 bases match TRBD1. V shed 7 bases, J shed 5 bases, and the junction held 7 bases outside the gene matches. This CDR3 is built from 14 residues. Germline lookup yields CDR1 PRHDT and CDR2 FYEKMQ (reference sequence). The CDR3 here is CASTPGQEHQPQHF. CDR3 in DNA: TGTGCCAGCACCCCGGGACAGGAACATCAGCCCCAGCATTTT.

The chain carries TRBV5-6 and TRBJ1-2; 9 bases line up with TRBD1. The CDR3 consists of 14 residues. The J segment lost 4 bases and the V segment lost 6 bases, leaving 7 bases of the junction unmatched. CDR1 and CDR2 from the germline V gene are SGHDT and YYEEEE. CDR3 sequence reads: CASNTGGGGYGYTF. CDR3 in DNA: TGTGCCAGCAACACAGGGGGCGGTGGCTATGGCTACACCTTC.

The chain uses TRBV12-3 or TRBV12-4 and TRBJ1-2; TRBD1 matches at 9 bases. The ends lost 1 base at V and 2 bases at J; junction bases unmatched: 2. CDR3 length equals 15 residues. The CDR3 DNA reads as TGTGCCAGCAGTTTAGGACAGGGGGGGAACTATGGCTACACCTTC. It translates to CASSLGQGGNYGYTF.

The chain links TRBV29-1 to TRBJ2-1, with D unclear. V lost 6 bases, J lost 0 bases, and 15 bases lay in between. Germline CDR1 is SQVTM and CDR2 is ANQGSEA. CDR3 length: 15 amino acids. The CDR3 region is CSVAGPLSSYNEQFF. The CDR3 DNA reads TGCAGCGTGGCCGGGCCCTTAAGCTCCTACAATGAGCAGTTCTTC.

The rearrangement links TRBV6-6 to TRBJ1-3; TRBD1 might be the D (6 bases). This CDR3 is 16 amino acids long. CDR1 is MNHNY and CDR2 is SVGAGI in the germline V gene (reference sequence). Between the trimmed V and J ends, which lost 5 bases and 4 bases, there was a span of 18 bases. CDR3 protein: CASSVPQGLSGNTIYF. For the CDR3, the DNA is TGTGCCAGCAGTGTCCCCCAGGGGCTATCAGGAAACACCATATATTTT.

This chain joins TRBV23-1 and TRBJ1-1, with D perhaps TRBD1 (6 bases). TRBV23-1 is assigned to the ORF class and has an uncertain function. CDR3 size: 13 residues. With 8 bases removed from V and 7 bases from J, the gap between germline ends came to 17 bases. The CDR3 reads CASGRQGPVEAFF. CDR3 in DNA: TGCGCCAGCGGCCGTCAGGGGCCTGTTGAAGCTTTCTTT.

The DNA of the CDR3 is TGTGCCAGCAGCTTAGACATTCGAGCGGGAGTAAAGGGGGAGACCCAGTACTTC. Translated, it gives CASSLDIRAGVKGETQYF. The rearrangement uses TRBV11-2 and TRBJ2-5; 8 bases are shared with TRBD2. Germline V CDR1 and CDR2: SGHAT, FQNNGV. Losses at the gene ends were 0 bases for V and 5 bases for J; bases not matched to a gene: 14. The CDR3 length is 18 residues.

The chain joins TRBV13 to TRBJ2-3; D tentatively reads TRBD1 or TRBD2 (6 bases each). With 1 base removed from V and 0 bases from J, the gap between germline ends came to 8 bases. Per germline, CDR1 PRHDT and CDR2 FYEKMQ (reference sequence). The CDR3 has 15 amino acids. The CDR3 DNA follows: TGTGCCAGCAGCTTAGAAGGGGGGAGCACAGATACGCAGTATTTT. Protein: CASSLEGGSTDTQYF.

This chain connects TRBV29-1 to TRBJ1-2; 7 bases are shared with TRBD1. Looked up from germline, CDR1 is SQVTM and CDR2 is ANQGSEA. V shed 0 bases, J shed 4 bases, and the junction held 2 bases outside the gene matches. The CDR3 sequence is 13 residues long. The CDR3 nucleotides are TGCAGCGTTGAAGAAGGGACAGTCTATGGCTACACCTTC. This translates into CSVEEGTVYGYTF.

Comments on this clonotype: One junction end disagrees with the germline gene, perhaps due to a read error. The CDR3 reads CASNQMDRDEQYF. The CDR3 coding sequence is TGTGCCAGCAACCAAATGGACAGGGACGAGCAGTACTTC. The chain combines TRBV3-1 with TRBJ2-7, with 8 bases matching TRBD1. This CDR3 is 13 amino acids long. Germline lookup yields CDR1 LGHDT and CDR2 YNNKEL (reference sequence).

The chain has TRBV7-9 and TRBJ1-2; D not certain. V shed 4 bases and J shed 0 bases, with 9 bases lying between them. This CDR3 has 14 residues. Germline CDR1 is SEHNR and CDR2 is FQNEAQ (reference sequence). CDR3 nucleotide sequence: TGTGCCAGCAGCTCTAGGACCTCTAACTATGGCTACACCTTC. It codes for CASSSRTSNYGYTF. Full variable domain (rest looked up from reference TRBV7-9 and TRBJ1-2): DTGVSQNPRHKITKRGQNVTFRCDPISEHNRLYWYRQTLGQGPEFLTYFQNEAQLEKSRLLSDRFSAERPKGSFSTLEIQRTEQGDSAMYLCASSSRTSNYGYTFGSGTRLTVV.

V and J are TRBV29-1 and TRBJ1-2, with 7 bases identical to TRBD1. Germline V lookup: CDR1 SQVTM, CDR2 ANQGSEA. The CDR3 extends over 13 amino acids. Losses at the gene ends were 7 bases for V and 1 base for J; bases not matched to a gene: 6. The CDR3 DNA follows: TGCAGCGCTGGGACAGACTTTAACTATGGCTACACCTTC. It specifies CSAGTDFNYGYTF.

The chain is built from TRBV6-5 and TRBJ2-7; TRBD2 agrees at 8 bases. This CDR3 comprises 17 residues. V shed 2 bases and J 1 base; nucleotides not matched to a gene: 10. Germline CDR1 reads MNHEY; CDR2 reads SVGAGI. The CDR3 DNA follows: TGTGCCAGCAGTTACAGCTACGCTAGCGGGCCTTCCTACGAGCAGTACTTC. It codes for CASSYSYASGPSYEQYF.

This rearrangement joins TRBV9 to TRBJ2-7, with 12 bases matching TRBD2. Trimming took 2 bases from V and 6 from J; bases not matched to a gene: 15. Germline values: CDR1 SGDLS, CDR2 YYNGEE. There are 18 residues in the CDR3. The CDR3 here is CASSVAGTSGWGGSEQYF. CDR3 nucleotide sequence: TGTGCCAGCAGCGTTGCTGGGACTAGCGGGTGGGGTGGCTCCGAGCAGTACTTC.

This rearrangement joins TRBV4-3 to TRBJ1-2; D is uncertain. The CDR3 is 16 amino acids. Trimming removed 3 bases from V and 4 bases from J, with 18 bases in between. CDR1 is LGHNA, CDR2 YSLEER, per germline. The CDR3 coding sequence is TGCGCCAGCAGCCAGCCGTCGATGGGCTCTTTCTATGGCTACACCTTC. Protein product: CASSQPSMGSFYGYTF.

In this sample, this clonotype turned up a few times. The rearrangement uses TRBV14 and TRBJ2-3; D is uncertain. Germline CDR1 reads SGHDN; CDR2 reads FVKESK. The CDR3 is 14 amino acids. V was shortened by 3 bases and J by 2 bases, with 9 bases between the two germline ends. The CDR3 loop is CASSQGLATDTQYF. The DNA of the CDR3 is TGTGCCAGCAGCCAGGGCCTGGCCACAGATACGCAGTATTTT.